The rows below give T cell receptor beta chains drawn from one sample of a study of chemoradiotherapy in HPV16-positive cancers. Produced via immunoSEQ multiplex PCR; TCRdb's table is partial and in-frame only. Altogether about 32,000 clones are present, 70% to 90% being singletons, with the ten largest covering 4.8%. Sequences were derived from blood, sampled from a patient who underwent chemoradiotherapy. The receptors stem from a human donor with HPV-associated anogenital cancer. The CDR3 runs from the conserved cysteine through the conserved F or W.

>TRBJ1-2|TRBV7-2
CASSLALYHGYTF
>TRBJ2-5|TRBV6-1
CASSSGWVETQYF
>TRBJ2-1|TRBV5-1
CASSSYQDEQFF
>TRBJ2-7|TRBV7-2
CASTQGGLGEQYF
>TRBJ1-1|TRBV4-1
CASSRDTLGQMNTEAFF
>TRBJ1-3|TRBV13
CASRRTGSSGNTIYF
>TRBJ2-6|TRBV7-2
CASILQASSGANVLTF
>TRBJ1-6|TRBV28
CASTLSPKTSSYNSPLHF
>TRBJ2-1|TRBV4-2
CASSPRDRGQFF
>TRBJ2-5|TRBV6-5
CASRTLETQYF
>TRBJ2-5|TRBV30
CAWSAGQGISETQYF
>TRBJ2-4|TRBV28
CASVKDRVQPLAKNIQYF
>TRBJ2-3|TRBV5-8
CASSLELKSGRKNTQYF
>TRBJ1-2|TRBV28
CASSFRGFYGYTF
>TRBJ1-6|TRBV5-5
CASNRENSPLHF
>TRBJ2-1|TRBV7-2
CASSSARGGRYNEQFF
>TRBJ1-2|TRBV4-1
CASRLETQTNYGYTF
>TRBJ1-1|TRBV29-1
CSVEPGQGTRRTEAFF
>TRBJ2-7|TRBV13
CASSPDQGTGTYEQYF
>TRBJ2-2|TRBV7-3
CASSSGRTFGELFF
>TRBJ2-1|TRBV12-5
CASGLVVTGKGNEQFF
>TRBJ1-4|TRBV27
CATRGGGSYEKLFF
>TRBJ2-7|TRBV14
CASSQNRKSSYEQYF
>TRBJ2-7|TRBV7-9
CASRLGSGYEQYF
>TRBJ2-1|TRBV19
CASSISARTSGGNEQFF
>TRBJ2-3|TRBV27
CASREPAWRAADTQYF
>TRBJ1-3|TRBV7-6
CASSLSGSSGNTIYF
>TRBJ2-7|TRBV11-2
CASSPSPTHEQYF
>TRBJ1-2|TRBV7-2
CASSPGPGTDGYTF
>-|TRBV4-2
CASSQDRASGYYEQYF
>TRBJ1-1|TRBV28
CASSLAGDFNTEAFF
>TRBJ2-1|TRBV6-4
CASSDSWESFNEQFF
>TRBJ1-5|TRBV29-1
CSVSTGSIEPQHF
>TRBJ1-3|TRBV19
CASSTAGAFSGNTIYF
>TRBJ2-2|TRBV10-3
CAIRREGTGELFF
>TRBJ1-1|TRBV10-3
CAISDLWDSAEAFF
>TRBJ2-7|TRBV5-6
CASSLRTQPKEQYF
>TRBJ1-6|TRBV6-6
CAIRQGNNSPLHF
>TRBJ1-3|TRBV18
CASSPPRGLAGDTIYF